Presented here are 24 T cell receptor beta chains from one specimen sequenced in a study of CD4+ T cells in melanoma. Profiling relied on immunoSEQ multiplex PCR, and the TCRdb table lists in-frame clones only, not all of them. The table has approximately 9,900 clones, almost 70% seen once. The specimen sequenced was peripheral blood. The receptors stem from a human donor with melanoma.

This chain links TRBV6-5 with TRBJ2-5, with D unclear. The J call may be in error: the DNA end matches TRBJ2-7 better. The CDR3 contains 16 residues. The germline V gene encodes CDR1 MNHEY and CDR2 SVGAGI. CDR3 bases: TGTGCCAGCAGTTACTCGATCTCTGGGCCGTCCTACGAGCAGTACTTC. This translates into CASSYSISGPSYEQYF.

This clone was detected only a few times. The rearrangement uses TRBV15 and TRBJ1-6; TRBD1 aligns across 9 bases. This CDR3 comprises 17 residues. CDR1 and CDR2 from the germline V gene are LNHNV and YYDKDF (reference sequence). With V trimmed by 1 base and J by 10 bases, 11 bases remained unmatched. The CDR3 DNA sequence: TGTGCCACCAGCAGAGGGCTACAGGGGGCAGGGGGGTCACCCCTCCACTTT. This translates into CATSRGLQGAGGSPLHF.

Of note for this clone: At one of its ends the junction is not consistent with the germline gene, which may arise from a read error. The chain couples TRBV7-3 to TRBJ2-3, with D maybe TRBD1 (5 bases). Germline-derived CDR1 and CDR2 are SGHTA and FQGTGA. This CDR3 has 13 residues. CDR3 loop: CASSLRGADTQCF. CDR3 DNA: TGTGCCAGCAGCTTAAGGGGCGCAGATACGCAGTGTTTT.

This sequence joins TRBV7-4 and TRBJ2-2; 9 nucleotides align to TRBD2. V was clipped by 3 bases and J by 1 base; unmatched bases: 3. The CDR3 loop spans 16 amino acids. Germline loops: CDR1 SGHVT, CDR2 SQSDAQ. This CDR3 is CASSFPTSGNTGELFF. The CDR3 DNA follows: TGTGCCAGCAGCTTCCCGACTAGCGGGAACACCGGGGAGCTGTTTTTT.

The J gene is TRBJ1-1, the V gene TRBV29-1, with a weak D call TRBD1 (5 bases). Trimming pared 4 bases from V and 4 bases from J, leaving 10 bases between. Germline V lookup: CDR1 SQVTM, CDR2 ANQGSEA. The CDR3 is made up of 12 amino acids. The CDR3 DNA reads TGCAGCGTTGGGTCTGGGGGCACTGAAGCTTTCTTT. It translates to CSVGSGGTEAFF.

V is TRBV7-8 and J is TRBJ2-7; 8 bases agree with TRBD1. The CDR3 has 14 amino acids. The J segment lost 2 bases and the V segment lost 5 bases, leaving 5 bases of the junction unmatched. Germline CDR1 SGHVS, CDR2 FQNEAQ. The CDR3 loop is CASSTWTGPYEQYF. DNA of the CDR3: TGTGCCAGCAGCACTTGGACAGGGCCCTACGAGCAGTACTTC.

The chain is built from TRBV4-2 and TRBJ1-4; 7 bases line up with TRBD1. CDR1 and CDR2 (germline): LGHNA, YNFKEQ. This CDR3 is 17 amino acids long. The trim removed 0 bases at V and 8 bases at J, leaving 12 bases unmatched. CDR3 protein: CASSQDEGASRREKLFF. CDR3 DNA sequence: TGTGCCAGCAGCCAAGATGAGGGGGCGAGTCGAAGGGAAAAACTGTTTTTT.

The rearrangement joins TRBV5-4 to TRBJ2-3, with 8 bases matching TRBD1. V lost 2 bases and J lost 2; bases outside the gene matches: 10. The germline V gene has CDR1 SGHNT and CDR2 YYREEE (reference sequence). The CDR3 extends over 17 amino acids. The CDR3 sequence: CASSFPTTGANTDTQYF. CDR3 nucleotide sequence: TGTGCCAGCAGCTTCCCTACGACAGGGGCAAACACAGATACGCAGTATTTT.

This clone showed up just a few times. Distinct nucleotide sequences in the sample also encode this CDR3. The CDR3 loop reads CASRAGNQPQHF. Written as DNA, the CDR3 is TGTGCCAGCAGGGCGGGGAATCAGCCCCAGCATTTT. The chain recombines TRBV27 with TRBJ1-5; no firm D call. The V and J ends lost 6 bases and 4 bases respectively, with 7 bases between them. CDR3 length: 12 residues. CDR1 is MNHEY and CDR2 is SMNVEV in the germline V gene (reference sequence).

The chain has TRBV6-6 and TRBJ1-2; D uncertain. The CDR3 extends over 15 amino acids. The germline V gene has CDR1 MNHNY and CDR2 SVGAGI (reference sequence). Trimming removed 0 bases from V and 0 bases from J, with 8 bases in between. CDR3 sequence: CASSYSQNANYGYTF. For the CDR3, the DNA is TGTGCCAGCAGTTACTCTCAGAATGCTAACTATGGCTACACCTTC.

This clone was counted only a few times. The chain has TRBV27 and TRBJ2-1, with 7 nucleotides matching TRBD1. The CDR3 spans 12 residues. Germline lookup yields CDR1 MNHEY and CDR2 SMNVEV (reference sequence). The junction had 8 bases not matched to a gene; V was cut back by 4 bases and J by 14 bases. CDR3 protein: CASSSGQIRKFF. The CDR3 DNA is TGTGCCAGCAGTTCGGGACAGATAAGAAAGTTCTTC.

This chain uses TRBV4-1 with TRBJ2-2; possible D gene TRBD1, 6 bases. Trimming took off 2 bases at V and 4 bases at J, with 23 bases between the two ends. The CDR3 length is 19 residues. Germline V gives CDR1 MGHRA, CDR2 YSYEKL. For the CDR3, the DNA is TGCGCCAGCAGCCAATTAGTAGGGTCCTCCCGACAGGTCACCGGGGAGCTGTTTTTT. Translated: CASSQLVGSSRQVTGELFF.

The CDR3 loop reads CASMGIGNEQFF. CDR3 DNA: TGCGCCAGTATGGGTATTGGCAATGAGCAGTTCTTC. J is TRBJ2-1 and V is TRBV5-1, with D unresolved. V was pared by 8 bases and J by 6 bases, with 12 bases between. CDR3 length equals 12 residues. Germline loops: CDR1 SGHRS, CDR2 YFSETQ. Supplemented by reference TRBV5-1 and TRBJ2-1, the full variable domain reads KAGVTQTPRYLIKTRGQQVTLSCSPISGHRSVSWYQQTPGQGLQFLFEYFSETQRNKGNFPGRFSGRQFSNSRSEMNVSTLELGDSALYLCASMGIGNEQFFGPGTRLTVL.

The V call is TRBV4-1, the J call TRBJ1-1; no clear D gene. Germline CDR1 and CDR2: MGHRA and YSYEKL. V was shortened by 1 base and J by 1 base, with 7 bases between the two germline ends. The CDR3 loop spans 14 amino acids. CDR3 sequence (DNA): TGCGCCAGCAGCCAAGGGGCGGAGAACACTGAAGCTTTCTTT. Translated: CASSQGAENTEAFF.

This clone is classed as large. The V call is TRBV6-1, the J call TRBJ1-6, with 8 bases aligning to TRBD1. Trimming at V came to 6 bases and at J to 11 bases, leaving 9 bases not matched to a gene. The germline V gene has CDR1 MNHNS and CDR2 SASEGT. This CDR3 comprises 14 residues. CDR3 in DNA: TGTGCCAGCAGGGACGGACAGGGTATCGCACCCCTCCACTTT. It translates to CASRDGQGIAPLHF.

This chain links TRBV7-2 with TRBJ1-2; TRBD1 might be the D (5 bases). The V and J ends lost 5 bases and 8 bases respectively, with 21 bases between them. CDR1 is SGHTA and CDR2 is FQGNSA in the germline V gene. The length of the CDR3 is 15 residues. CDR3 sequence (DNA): TGTGCCAGCAGCCTAATTAGTAGGCAGGGACGGGGCTACACCTTC. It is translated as CASSLISRQGRGYTF.

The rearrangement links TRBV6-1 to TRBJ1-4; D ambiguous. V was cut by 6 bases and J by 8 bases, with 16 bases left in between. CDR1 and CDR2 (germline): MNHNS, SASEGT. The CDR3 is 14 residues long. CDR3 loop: CASSVSGGKEKLFF. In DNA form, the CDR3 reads TGTGCCAGCAGCGTATCGGGTGGAAAAGAAAAACTGTTTTTT.

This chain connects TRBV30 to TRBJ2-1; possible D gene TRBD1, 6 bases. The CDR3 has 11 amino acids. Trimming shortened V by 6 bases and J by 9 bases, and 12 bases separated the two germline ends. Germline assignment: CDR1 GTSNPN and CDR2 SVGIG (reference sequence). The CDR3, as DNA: TGTGCCTGTACTTCAGGGGTTGAGCAGTTCTTC. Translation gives CACTSGVEQFF.

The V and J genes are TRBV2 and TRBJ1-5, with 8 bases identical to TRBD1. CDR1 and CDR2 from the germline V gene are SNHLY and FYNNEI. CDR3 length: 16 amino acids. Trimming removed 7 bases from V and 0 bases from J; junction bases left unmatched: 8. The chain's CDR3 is CASTGTGSYSNQPQHF. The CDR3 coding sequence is TGTGCCAGCACCGGGACAGGATCTTATAGCAATCAGCCCCAGCATTTT.

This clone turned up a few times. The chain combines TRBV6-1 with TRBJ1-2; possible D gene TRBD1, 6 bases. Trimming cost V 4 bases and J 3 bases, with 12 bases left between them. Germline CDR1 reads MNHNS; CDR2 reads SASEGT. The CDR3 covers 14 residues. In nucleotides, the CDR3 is TGTGCCAGCAGTGGGGACATCCTAGACTATGGCTACACCTTC. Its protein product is CASSGDILDYGYTF.

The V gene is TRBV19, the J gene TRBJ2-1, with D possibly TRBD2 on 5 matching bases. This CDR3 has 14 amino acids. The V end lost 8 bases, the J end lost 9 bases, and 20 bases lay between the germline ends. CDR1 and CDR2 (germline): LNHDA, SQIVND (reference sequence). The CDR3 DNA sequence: TGTGCCAGTGCGCGGGCGGGTGTCGGTAGTGAGCAGTTCTTC. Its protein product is CASARAGVGSEQFF.

The CDR3 nucleotides read TGCAGCGTACGAGGAGGACAGGGGTTAGCCTACGAGCAGTACTTC. Translated: CSVRGGQGLAYEQYF. The genes are TRBV29-1 and TRBJ2-5, with 9 bases fitting TRBD1. The J call may be in error: the DNA end matches TRBJ2-7 better. This CDR3 comprises 15 residues. Germline values: CDR1 SQVTM, CDR2 ANQGSEA.

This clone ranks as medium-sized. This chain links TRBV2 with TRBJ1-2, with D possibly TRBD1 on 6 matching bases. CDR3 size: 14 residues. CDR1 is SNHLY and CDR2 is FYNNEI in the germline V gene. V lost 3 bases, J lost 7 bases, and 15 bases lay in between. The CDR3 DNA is TGTGCCAGCAGTGAGGACCTAAGAGGGGGTGGCTACACCTTC. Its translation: CASSEDLRGGGYTF.

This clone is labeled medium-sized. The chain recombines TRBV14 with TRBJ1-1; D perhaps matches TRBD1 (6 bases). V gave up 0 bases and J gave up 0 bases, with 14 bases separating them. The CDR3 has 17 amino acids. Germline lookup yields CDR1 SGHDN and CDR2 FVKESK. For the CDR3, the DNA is TGTGCCAGCAGCCAAGAGGCGGTCGGGACAATGAACACTGAAGCTTTCTTT. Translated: CASSQEAVGTMNTEAFF. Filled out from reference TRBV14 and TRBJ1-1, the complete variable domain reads EAGVTQFPSHSVIEKGQTVTLRCDPISGHDNLYWYRRVMGKEIKFLLHFVKESKQDESGMPNNRFLAERTGGTYSTLKVQPAELEDSGVYFCASSQEAVGTMNTEAFFGQGTRLTVV.